This entry lists 15 T cell receptor beta chains sequenced from one sample in a study of cytomegalovirus exposure and HLA in healthy donors. The PCR had 60 Vbeta and 13 Jbeta primers. Here immunoSEQ multiplex PCR was the method, and the copy in TCRdb shows in-frame clones only, minus some. This table has approximately 170,000 clones, 70% to 80% appearing once. Sequenced input: PBMCs. The origin of the receptors is a man aged 35 to 55 in good health and CMV-seronegative.

This clone was observed a few times. This sequence joins TRBV14 and TRBJ1-2; D is possibly TRBD1 (5 bases). In germline, CDR1 is SGHDN, CDR2 FVKESK. The V end was cut by 4 bases, the J end by 0 bases, with 12 bases between. The CDR3 is 15 amino acids. The CDR3 nucleotides read TGTGCCAGCAGCCCATGGGGGGTGTCTAACTATGGCTACACCTTC. This sequence encodes CASSPWGVSNYGYTF.

This clone occurred once. The chain carries TRBV28 and TRBJ1-2; tentatively, D is TRBD1 (5 bases). V was pared by 6 bases and J by 4 bases, with 15 bases between. The V gene's germline CDR1 is MDHEN and CDR2 SYDVKM. The CDR3 consists of 14 residues. Written as DNA, the CDR3 is TGTGCCAGCAGGTTACCCGGAGGGGCCTATGGCTACACCTTC. Protein: CASRLPGGAYGYTF.

The chain combines TRBV5-1 with TRBJ2-1, with 12 bases aligning to TRBD2. The CDR3 has 15 residues. Germline V gene sequence: CDR1 SGHRS, CDR2 YFSETQ. V lost 4 bases and J lost 5; bases outside the gene matches: 4. This chain's CDR3 is CASSPRTSGDNEQFF. CDR3 bases: TGCGCCAGCAGCCCTCGGACTAGCGGGGACAATGAGCAGTTCTTC.

Turning to this clone: One end of the junction is discordant with germline, which a read error may explain. The chain carries TRBV7-9 and TRBJ1-4; 7 bases fit TRBD1. The V gene's germline CDR1 is SEHNR and CDR2 FQNEAQ (reference sequence). The CDR3 extends over 14 amino acids. CDR3 in amino acids: CSSSLQGVEEKLFF. CDR3 sequence (DNA): TGTTCCAGCAGCCTGCAGGGGGTTGAAGAAAAACTGTTTTTT.

The chain recombines TRBV9 with TRBJ2-5; 11 bases fit TRBD2. CDR1 SGDLS and CDR2 YYNGEE come from the germline V gene. J lost 5 bases, V lost 5 bases, and 8 bases had no gene match. This CDR3 contains 15 residues. The CDR3 is CASSLAGGPGETQYF. The CDR3 DNA follows: TGTGCCAGCAGTTTAGCGGGAGGGCCGGGGGAGACCCAGTACTTC.

This clone occurred a few times. This chain uses TRBV7-9 with TRBJ1-1; tentative D call: TRBD1 (5 bases). V was cut by 1 base and J by 4 bases, with 13 bases left in between. The CDR3 has 15 residues. Germline CDR1 reads SEHNR; CDR2 reads FQNEAQ (reference sequence). CDR3 sequence reads: CASSLDGGGSTEAFF. CDR3 DNA sequence: TGTGCCAGCAGCTTAGACGGGGGGGGAAGCACTGAAGCTTTCTTT.

The V and J genes are TRBV7-2 and TRBJ2-1; no reliable D call. Trimming removed 0 bases from V and 0 bases from J, with 9 bases in between. The CDR3 is 16 residues long. Germline-derived CDR1 and CDR2 are SGHTA and FQGNSA. CDR3 DNA: TGTGCCAGCAGCTTAGCGGGCGAACCCTCCTACAATGAGCAGTTCTTC. Translated: CASSLAGEPSYNEQFF.

This clone appeared many times. This CDR3 reads CASTFRAGGDGELFF. CDR3 coding DNA: TGCGCCAGCACTTTCCGTGCGGGAGGGGACGGGGAGCTGTTTTTT. This chain joins TRBV5-1 and TRBJ2-2; the match to TRBD2 covers 9 bases. V shed 6 bases, J shed 7 bases, and the junction held 10 bases outside the gene matches. Germline loops: CDR1 SGHRS, CDR2 YFSETQ. This CDR3 is built from 15 residues.

This clone was recorded once. The chain has TRBV27 and TRBJ1-1; the match to TRBD1 covers 12 bases. Germline V gene lookup returns CDR1 MNHEY and CDR2 SMNVEV (reference sequence). This CDR3 comprises 14 residues. Trimming took 3 bases from V and 7 from J; bases not matched to a gene: 3. CDR3 protein: CASSFGTGGLEAFF. The CDR3 nucleotides read TGTGCCAGCAGTTTTGGGACAGGGGGCCTTGAAGCTTTCTTT.

This chain links TRBV7-6 with TRBJ2-7; TRBD1 matches at 9 bases. The CDR3 spans 16 residues. The V gene's germline CDR1 is SGHVS and CDR2 FNYEAQ. The trim removed 6 bases at V and 6 bases at J, leaving 15 bases unmatched. The CDR3 coding sequence is TGTGCCAGCAGTCAAGGCTCGGGACAGGGAGAGGTCGAGCAGTACTTC. Residues: CASSQGSGQGEVEQYF.

This chain connects TRBV5-4 to TRBJ2-2; D is possibly TRBD2 (5 bases). Germline V gene lookup returns CDR1 SGHNT and CDR2 YYREEE (reference sequence). The V end was cut by 0 bases, the J end by 5 bases, with 17 bases between. The CDR3 is made up of 17 amino acids. The CDR3 protein is CASSLGTRPRGTGELFF. As DNA, the CDR3 is TGTGCCAGCAGCTTGGGTACTAGACCCCGGGGAACCGGGGAGCTGTTTTTT. The full variable domain, rest sourced from reference TRBV5-4 and TRBJ2-2, is ETGVTQSPTHLIKTRGQQVTLRCSSQSGHNTVSWYQQALGQGPQFIFQYYREEENGRGNFPPRFSGLQFPNYSSELNVNALELDDSALYLCASSLGTRPRGTGELFFGEGSRLTVL.

This chain links TRBV27 with TRBJ2-1, with TRBD2 matching 11 bases. In germline, CDR1 is MNHEY, CDR2 SMNVEV (reference sequence). V lost 2 bases, J lost 8 bases, and 2 bases stayed unmatched. This CDR3 region has 14 residues. The CDR3 loop reads CASSLLAGGYEQFF. Written as DNA, the CDR3 is TGTGCCAGCAGTTTACTAGCGGGAGGTTATGAGCAGTTCTTC.

The chain combines TRBV9 with TRBJ2-2; tentatively, D is TRBD1 (6 bases). V dropped 4 bases and J dropped 1 base, with 11 bases sitting between them. CDR1 and CDR2 from the germline V gene are SGDLS and YYNGEE. The CDR3 has 15 residues. The CDR3 bases are TGTGCCAGCAGCTTTCGGACAGAGAACACCGGGGAGCTGTTTTTT. Amino acids: CASSFRTENTGELFF.

The J gene is TRBJ1-1, the V gene TRBV5-4, with 8 bases aligning to TRBD1. The germline CDR1 and CDR2 sequences are SGHNT and YYREEE (reference sequence). This CDR3 is built from 16 residues. Unmatched junction bases numbered 22, after V lost 10 bases and J lost 8 bases. The CDR3 nucleotides are TGTGCCTACAAAGACTCGGACAGGGCATGGTTAGGGGAAGCTTTCTTT. It translates to CAYKDSDRAWLGEAFF.

The V gene is TRBV7-8, the J gene TRBJ1-3, with D perhaps TRBD1 (5 bases). V shed 5 bases and J shed 0 bases, with 11 bases lying between them. CDR1 SGHVS and CDR2 FQNEAQ come from the germline V gene. The CDR3 loop spans 15 amino acids. The chain's CDR3 is CASSADSYSGNTIYF. Written as DNA, the CDR3 is TGTGCCAGCAGCGCCGACAGTTACTCTGGAAACACCATATATTTT.